These 2 T cell receptor beta chains were all obtained from the same sample, sequenced in a study of siplizumab effects on memory and regulatory T cells. Mixed lymphocyte reaction cells were cocultured at 37°C for 5 to 6 days. Their cognate antigens are unknown. Produced via immunoSEQ multiplex PCR; TCRdb's table is partial and in-frame only. The sample lists 12,000 or so clones, 45% to 50% occurring once. The source material was CFSE-low (dividing) CD8+ T cells sorted from an allogeneic mixed lymphocyte reaction. These receptors originate from a human donor in good health; the cells came from an allogeneic mixed lymphocyte reaction. Some clones in this sample may be carry-over from other donors' samples.

This clone is judged medium-sized. The CDR3 sequence: CASSQGVAYEQYF. In DNA form, the CDR3 reads TGCGCCAGCAGCCAAGGAGTAGCCTACGAGCAGTACTTC. The chain combines TRBV4-1 with TRBJ2-7; D remains ambiguous. Trimming stripped 1 base from V and 2 bases from J, with 6 bases between. This CDR3 has 13 residues. Germline CDR1 is MGHRA and CDR2 is YSYEKL.

V gene TRBV4-1 combines with J gene TRBJ2-1; D unclear. V lost 4 bases, J lost 4 bases, and 11 bases lay in between. CDR3 length equals 14 residues. Germline V gene data show CDR1 as MGHRA and CDR2 as YSYEKL. The DNA of the CDR3 is TGCGCCAGCAGCCTCCAAGCCGGATACAATGAGCAGTTCTTC. It yields the protein CASSLQAGYNEQFF.